These 13 T cell receptor beta chains originate from one sample sequenced in a study of blood T cell repertoires in COVID-19. Method: immunoSEQ multiplex PCR; TCRdb's copy keeps in-frame clones and lacks some. Of about 320,000 clones listed, 70% to 90% were seen once; the top ten hold approximately 5.2%. Sequenced material: PBMCs or T cells enriched from blood (not recorded which). These TCRs come from a woman in her twenties or thirties who had recovered from COVID-19.

This CDR3 is CASSFGRRESHNSPLHF. The CDR3 nucleotides are TGCGCCAGCAGCTTTGGAAGAAGGGAGTCTCATAATTCACCCCTCCACTTT. V usage is TRBV5-1 and J usage is TRBJ1-6; D gene uncertain. CDR3 length: 17 amino acids. Per the germline V gene, CDR1 is SGHRS and CDR2 is YFSETQ. Trimming left V 2 bases short and J 5 bases short, with 17 bases between.

The chain employs TRBV5-4 and TRBJ2-1; D gene unclear. This CDR3 spans 13 amino acids. Trimming cost V 0 bases and J 8 bases, with 9 bases left between them. Germline assignment: CDR1 SGHNT and CDR2 YYREEE (reference sequence). The DNA of the CDR3 is TGTGCCAGCAGCTTGGTTAGCATCGATGAGCAGTTCTTC. As protein: CASSLVSIDEQFF.

The gene calls are TRBV18 and TRBJ1-2, with D hard to call. CDR3 length: 18 amino acids. Germline CDR1 and CDR2: KGHSH and LQKENI. V lost 2 bases to trimming and J lost 1 base, with 20 bases between them. The CDR3 is CASSPAAGSGFGNYGYTF. The CDR3 region has the DNA TGTGCCAGCTCACCAGCGGCGGGATCGGGTTTTGGTAACTATGGCTACACCTTC. Filled out from reference TRBV18 and TRBJ1-2, the complete variable domain reads NAGVMQNPRHLVRRRGQEARLRCSPMKGHSHVYWYRQLPEEGLKFMVYLQKENIIDESGMPKERFSAEFPKEGPSILRIQQVVRGDSAAYFCASSPAAGSGFGNYGYTFGSGTRLTVV.

V and J are TRBV10-3 and TRBJ1-5; maybe TRBD1 (5 bases). From germline, CDR1 is ENHRY and CDR2 SYGVKD. The CDR3 covers 14 residues. V lost 4 bases to trimming and J lost 7 bases, with 14 bases between them. In nucleotides, the CDR3 is TGTGCCATCAGTGGGGGTAGCGGGGGACAGCCCCAGCATTTT. Its protein is CAISGGSGGQPQHF.

The chain uses TRBV10-3 and TRBJ1-6; no definite D call. This CDR3 has 12 amino acids. Germline values: CDR1 ENHRY, CDR2 SYGVKD. V shed 2 bases and J shed 11 bases, with 7 bases lying between them. In DNA form, the CDR3 reads TGTGCCATCAGTGAGAAGGGAGCACCCCTCCACTTT. Translated: CAISEKGAPLHF.

J is TRBJ1-5 and V is TRBV5-1; 8 nucleotides agree with TRBD1. The CDR3 sequence is 16 residues long. Germline V gene sequence: CDR1 SGHRS, CDR2 YFSETQ. With 1 base clipped from V and 0 bases from J, the junction kept 3 bases outside the gene matches. The CDR3 loop reads CASSLPDRDSNQPQHF. The CDR3 bases are TGCGCCAGCAGCTTGCCGGACAGGGATAGCAATCAGCCCCAGCATTTT.

The rearrangement uses TRBV25-1 and TRBJ1-6, with D unresolved. Germline V gene lookup returns CDR1 MGHDK and CDR2 SYGVNS. V was shortened by 10 bases and J by 0 bases, with 16 bases between the two germline ends. CDR3 size: 16 residues. In DNA form, the CDR3 reads TGTGCCACCCAGCCGGGGAGGCGCTCCTATAATTCACCCCTCCACTTT. The encoded protein is CATQPGRRSYNSPLHF.

The J gene is TRBJ1-1, the V gene TRBV28, with TRBD1 as a possible D gene (5 bases). The CDR3 runs to 16 residues. Between the trimmed V and J ends, which lost 7 bases and 0 bases, there was a span of 18 bases. Germline V CDR1 and CDR2: MDHEN, SYDVKM. CDR3 protein: CASNRRVRGLNTEAFF. In DNA form, the CDR3 reads TGTGCCAGCAATAGAAGAGTAAGGGGTTTGAACACTGAAGCTTTCTTT.

The CDR3 coding sequence is TGTGCCAGCAGTTACTCGGTTCAGAATCAGCCCCAGCATTTT. This translates into CASSYSVQNQPQHF. The chain joins TRBV6-6 to TRBJ1-5; D is ambiguous. Trimming removed 0 bases from V and 4 bases from J, with 7 bases in between. Germline loops: CDR1 MNHNY, CDR2 SVGAGI (reference sequence). The length of the CDR3 is 14 residues.

This clone was detected a few times. The chain couples TRBV6-2 or TRBV6-3 to TRBJ2-7; the match to TRBD1 covers 8 bases. Germline lookup yields CDR1 MNHEY and CDR2 SVGEGT. V dropped 5 bases and J dropped 3; count of bases not matched to a gene: 6. The CDR3 totals 14 residues. The CDR3 region has the DNA TGTGCCAGCAGTGTCGGACAGGGCCTCTACGAGCAGTACTTC. It is translated as CASSVGQGLYEQYF.

This rearrangement joins TRBV5-6 to TRBJ1-2; D gene ambiguous. This CDR3 comprises 13 residues. Germline V gives CDR1 SGHDT, CDR2 YYEEEE. The V end was cut by 4 bases, the J end by 6 bases, with 13 bases between. CDR3 DNA: TGTGCCAGCAGCCTTCCGGACGGGAATGGCTACACCTTC. Its protein is CASSLPDGNGYTF.

This clone was detected only once. This chain uses TRBV5-1 with TRBJ2-5; TRBD1 aligns across 7 bases. This CDR3 is built from 13 residues. V shed 3 bases and J 5 bases; nucleotides not matched to a gene: 4. Germline CDR1 and CDR2: SGHRS and YFSETQ. The CDR3 is CASSYRGQETQYF. The DNA for the CDR3 is TGCGCCAGCAGCTACAGGGGTCAGGAGACCCAGTACTTC.

The V gene is TRBV11-2, the J gene TRBJ2-2, with 7 positions matching TRBD1. Germline loops: CDR1 SGHAT, CDR2 FQNNGV. The CDR3 totals 14 residues. V dropped 5 bases and J dropped 3; count of bases not matched to a gene: 3. CDR3 nucleotides: TGTGCCAGCAGCAGGACAGGAGACACCGGGGAGCTGTTTTTT. This translates into CASSRTGDTGELFF.